The T cell receptor (beta chain) described here comes from a study of CD8+ T cells in alopecia areata. General study points: There were many expanded lesional clones persisting in scalp and blood during tofacitinib. Researchers report lesional scalp, most notably alopecia totalis/universalis, outstripped normal scalp in clonality. The link between baseline CD8+ expansion and response remains uncertain with one nonresponder.

This clone was observed a few times. As yet, its antigen is unknown. TCR sequencing used cDNA made by reverse transcription of extracted RNA. The protocol was immunoSEQ multiplex PCR, while the TCRdb copy is restricted to in-frame clones and leaves out a portion. The data show approximately 300,000 clones, over 45% seen once. Trimming at V came to 4 bases and at J to 5 bases, leaving 1 base not matched to a gene. The length of the CDR3 is 12 residues. CDR1 and CDR2 from the germline V gene are MNHNY and SVGAGI (reference sequence). The treatment denotes: oral pan-JAK inhibitor, 5-10 mg twice daily. From PBMCs, CD4+ and CD8+ T cells were sorted.

The sequence came from a human donor with alopecia areata. The sequencing here drew on CD4+ T cells sorted from blood, taken at week 24, from a patient treated with tofacitinib. The rearrangement links TRBV6-6 to TRBJ1-2; TRBD1 matches at 7 bases. In DNA, the CDR3 is TGTGCCAGCAGTTCACAGGGGTATGGCTACACCTTC. Its protein is CASSSQGYGYTF.